A single sample gave rise to the 24 T cell receptor beta chains below, sequenced in a study of beta chain features in type 1 diabetes. Broader study findings: Patients with Type 1 diabetes showed moderately but significantly shorter TCRB CDR3s in all four CD4+ subsets.

Their target antigens are unknown. Every isolated RNA sample was fully reverse transcribed, so sequencing captured expressed TCRB transcripts. Profiling relied on immunoSEQ multiplex PCR, and the TCRdb table lists in-frame clones only, not all of them. This table has 120,000 or so clones, 17% appearing once. Sequencing was performed on central memory CD4+ T cells from blood. Every receptor here comes from a man younger than 35 with type 1 diabetes.

This sequence joins TRBV30 and TRBJ2-3; perhaps TRBD2 as D (5 bases). V was clipped by 2 bases and J by 3 bases, with 12 bases between them. CDR3 length: 14 amino acids. Germline V lookup: CDR1 GTSNPN, CDR2 SVGIG (reference sequence). DNA of the CDR3: TGTGCCTGGAGTATCGGACTGAGAACAGATACGCAGTATTTT. This gives the protein CAWSIGLRTDTQYF.

The chain links TRBV7-2 to TRBJ2-5, with D perhaps TRBD1 (6 bases). V lost 5 bases and J 2 bases, leaving 12 bases between the germline ends. This CDR3 has 14 amino acids. The V gene's germline CDR1 is SGHTA and CDR2 FQGNSA. The CDR3 loop is CASSRMTGQETQYF. CDR3 DNA sequence: TGTGCCAGCAGCCGAATGACAGGACAAGAGACCCAGTACTTC.

This clone was detected a few times. The chain has TRBV28 and TRBJ2-5, with a tentative D call TRBD2 (7 bases). The CDR3 has 15 residues. Germline V lookup: CDR1 MDHEN, CDR2 SYDVKM. Deletions cut 5 bases from V and 5 bases from J, with 18 bases between. Written as DNA, the CDR3 is TGTGCCAGCAGTCACGACCGGGGGGCGCGGGAGACCCAGTACTTC. Its translation is CASSHDRGARETQYF.

This clone was seen a few times. This chain uses TRBV28 with TRBJ1-1; D unclear. Germline V gene data show CDR1 as MDHEN and CDR2 as SYDVKM. V was cut by 5 bases and J by 0 bases, with 19 bases left in between. The CDR3 has 17 amino acids. The CDR3 loop is CASSPWSVLGMNTEAFF. The CDR3 region has the DNA TGTGCCAGCAGTCCCTGGAGCGTTTTGGGAATGAACACTGAAGCTTTCTTT.

The chain combines TRBV6-5 with TRBJ1-1; D is possibly TRBD1 (6 bases). Trimming left V 6 bases short and J 3 bases short, with 17 bases between. The CDR3 has 15 residues. Germline V CDR1 and CDR2: MNHEY, SVGAGI. The CDR3 here is CASRAAQGMYTEAFF. DNA for the CDR3: TGTGCCAGCAGGGCTGCACAGGGTATGTACACTGAAGCTTTCTTT.

The V and J genes are TRBV6-1 and TRBJ2-7; no reliable D call. V lost 4 bases, J lost 3 bases, and 4 bases lay in between. Per germline, CDR1 MNHNS and CDR2 SASEGT. This CDR3 region has 11 residues. CDR3 in DNA: TGTGCCAGCAGTGGGTTCTACGAGCAGTACTTC. Amino acids: CASSGFYEQYF.

In this sample, this clone turned up a few times. The chain joins TRBV7-9 to TRBJ2-1; 9 bases map to TRBD2. Germline CDR1 reads SEHNR; CDR2 reads FQNEAQ (reference sequence). This CDR3 is 17 amino acids long. The junction had 11 bases not matched to a gene; V was cut back by 5 bases and J by 3 bases. CDR3 protein: CASSPPPRLAVYNEQFF. The CDR3 DNA reads as TGTGCCAGCAGCCCACCCCCCCGACTAGCGGTCTACAATGAGCAGTTCTTC.

By frequency in the sample, this clone is medium-sized. This sample includes further DNA sequences coding for the same CDR3. The chain is built from TRBV19 and TRBJ1-1, with D maybe TRBD1 (5 bases). The germline CDR1 and CDR2 sequences are LNHDA and SQIVND (reference sequence). V lost 4 bases, J lost 0 bases, and 6 bases lay in between. There are 13 residues in the CDR3. DNA of the CDR3: TGTGCCAGTAGTACAGGGATGAACACTGAAGCTTTCTTT. Amino acid sequence: CASSTGMNTEAFF.

V and J are TRBV7-2 and TRBJ2-5; 9 nucleotides line up with TRBD2. V was clipped by 1 base and J by 5 bases; unmatched bases: 8. CDR3 size: 16 residues. Per the germline V gene, CDR1 is SGHTA and CDR2 is FQGNSA. This CDR3 is CASSLVASGGWETQYF. As DNA, the CDR3 is TGTGCCAGCAGCTTAGTAGCCAGCGGGGGGTGGGAGACCCAGTACTTC. Filled out from reference TRBV7-2 and TRBJ2-5, the complete variable domain reads GAGVSQSPSNKVTEKGKDVELRCDPISGHTALYWYRQSLGQGLEFLIYFQGNSAPDKSGLPSDRFSAERTGGSVSTLTIQRTQQEDSAVYLCASSLVASGGWETQYFGPGTRLLVL.

The chain combines TRBV5-4 with TRBJ2-3, with 12 nucleotides matching TRBD2. This CDR3 has 17 amino acids. Germline CDR1 SGHNT, CDR2 YYREEE (reference sequence). V lost 2 bases to trimming and J lost 4 bases; unmatched junction nucleotides: 8. DNA of the CDR3: TGTGCCAGCAGCTTACAACTAGCGGGGGGCAGCGCAGATACGCAGTATTTT. The encoded protein is CASSLQLAGGSADTQYF.

In this sample, this clone turned up a few times. This sequence joins TRBV5-5 and TRBJ1-1, with TRBD1 identical over 10 bases. The V gene end was trimmed by 4 bases and the J gene end by 0 bases; junction bases not matched to a gene: 6. The CDR3 consists of 16 residues. Germline CDR1 is SGHKS and CDR2 is YYEKEE (reference sequence). The CDR3 reads CASSPRQGAMNTEAFF. CDR3 bases: TGTGCCAGCAGCCCCAGACAGGGGGCGATGAACACTGAAGCTTTCTTT.

Note on this clone: This same CDR3 is encoded by further DNA sequences in the sample. The V gene is TRBV30, the J gene TRBJ2-3, with 8 bases fitting TRBD2. CDR1 and CDR2 from the germline V gene are GTSNPN and SVGIG (reference sequence). V gave up 3 bases and J gave up 4 bases; unmatched junction bases: 3. This CDR3 contains 13 residues. The CDR3 bases are TGTGCCTGGAGCGGGGGGGCTGCAGATACGCAGTATTTT. This encodes CAWSGGAADTQYF. Combining the CDR3 with reference TRBV30 and TRBJ2-3 gives the whole variable domain SQTIHQWPATLVQPVGSPLSLECTVEGTSNPNLYWYRQAAGRGLQLLFYSVGIGQISSEVPQNLSASRPQDRQFILSSKKLLLSDSGFYLCAWSGGAADTQYFGPGTRLTVL.

This chain joins TRBV6-5 and TRBJ2-7; tentatively, D is TRBD1 (5 bases). This CDR3 has 15 residues. V lost 6 bases and J 3 bases, leaving 18 bases between the germline ends. Germline-derived CDR1 and CDR2 are MNHEY and SVGAGI. CDR3 in amino acids: CASSSIRVVNYEQYF. CDR3 nucleotides: TGTGCCAGCAGCTCCATCAGGGTTGTAAACTACGAGCAGTACTTC.

The V and J genes are TRBV10-3 and TRBJ2-1; D perhaps matches TRBD2 (6 bases). Germline loops: CDR1 ENHRY, CDR2 SYGVKD. V was trimmed by 1 base and J by 9 bases, leaving 13 bases between them. The CDR3 has 14 amino acids. For the CDR3, the DNA is TGTGCCATCAGTGAGTACTCGGGAGAGGGTGAGCAGTTCTTC. This encodes CAISEYSGEGEQFF.

The rearrangement uses TRBV10-3 and TRBJ2-7; 7 nucleotides match TRBD1. The V and J ends lost 2 bases and 6 bases, in that order; junction bases with no gene match: 7. The length of the CDR3 is 14 residues. In germline, CDR1 is ENHRY, CDR2 SYGVKD. CDR3 amino acids: CAISERQGPSEQYF. The CDR3 nucleotides are TGTGCCATCAGTGAGCGACAGGGACCTTCCGAGCAGTACTTC.

This clone was detected only a few times. The rearrangement joins TRBV7-3 to TRBJ2-2; no clear D. The ends were cut back, 6 bases at V and 6 bases at J, with 8 bases in the middle. CDR3 length: 12 amino acids. Germline-derived CDR1 and CDR2 are SGHTA and FQGTGA. The CDR3 sequence: CASRDRAGELFF. Written as DNA, the CDR3 is TGTGCCAGCAGGGACCGAGCCGGGGAGCTGTTTTTT.

This clone showed up just a few times. The gene calls are TRBV18 and TRBJ2-5; D call uncertain. Per germline, CDR1 KGHSH and CDR2 LQKENI. Trimming stripped 2 bases from V and 2 bases from J, with 3 bases between. This CDR3 has 12 residues. CDR3 in amino acids: CASSPEQETQYF. The CDR3, as DNA: TGTGCCAGCTCACCAGAGCAAGAGACCCAGTACTTC.

This clone occurred many times. Mismatch with germline at one junction end may stem from a read error. The chain is built from TRBV7-7 and TRBJ2-2; D ambiguous. The CDR3 has 13 residues. Germline V gives CDR1 SSHAT, CDR2 FNYEAQ (reference sequence). The CDR3 region is CASSLGQGGELFF. CDR3 DNA: TGTGCTAGCAGCTTAGGGCAAGGCGGGGAGCTGTTTTTT.

The CDR3 bases are TGTGCCAGCAGCCGCTTCCGAGGACAGGGGACCGGGGCAGATACGCAGTATTTT. It translates to CASSRFRGQGTGADTQYF. The chain employs TRBV27 and TRBJ2-3; 9 bases agree with TRBD1. The trim removed 6 bases at V and 4 bases at J, leaving 17 bases unmatched. The CDR3 extends over 18 amino acids. Per germline, CDR1 MNHEY and CDR2 SMNVEV (reference sequence).

CDR3 residues: CATQPGYSGANVLTF. The CDR3, as DNA: TGTGCCACCCAACCCGGATACTCTGGGGCCAACGTCCTGACTTTC. The J gene is TRBJ2-6, the V gene TRBV6-6; D is unclear. The CDR3 runs 15 residues. CDR1 and CDR2 from the germline V gene are MNHNY and SVGAGI (reference sequence). Trimming cost V 10 bases and J 0 bases, with 13 bases left between them.

This clone appeared a few times. The chain has TRBV4-2 and TRBJ2-6; D unresolved. This CDR3 comprises 15 residues. Germline CDR1 LGHNA, CDR2 YNFKEQ. V lost 0 bases and J lost 0, with 3 bases in between. CDR3 sequence (DNA): TGTGCCAGCAGCCAAGATGACTCTGGGGCCAACGTCCTGACTTTC. Residues: CASSQDDSGANVLTF.

In regard to this clone: In the same sample, other DNA sequences code for this CDR3. The V gene is TRBV28, the J gene TRBJ2-7; the D is unclear. V was shortened by 2 bases and J by 4 bases, with 3 bases between the two germline ends. From germline, CDR1 is MDHEN and CDR2 SYDVKM. The CDR3 has 11 residues. CDR3 sequence: CASSLRYEQYF. The CDR3 DNA reads TGTGCCAGCAGTTTACGGTACGAGCAGTACTTC.

This clone was observed a handful of times. V is TRBV2 and J is TRBJ1-5; 10 bases line up with TRBD1. V gave up 6 bases and J gave up 6 bases; unmatched junction bases: 8. This CDR3 spans 15 amino acids. Germline V lookup: CDR1 SNHLY, CDR2 FYNNEI. CDR3 amino acids: CASRVTGGAGQPQHF. CDR3 coding DNA: TGTGCCAGCAGAGTGACAGGGGGCGCGGGTCAGCCCCAGCATTTT.

The V call is TRBV30, the J call TRBJ2-2; 8 nucleotides align to TRBD2. This CDR3 spans 14 amino acids. Looked up from germline, CDR1 is GTSNPN and CDR2 is SVGIG (reference sequence). V was clipped by 5 bases and J by 2 bases; unmatched bases: 4. The CDR3 sequence is CAWRTSLNTGELFF. CDR3 DNA: TGTGCCTGGCGGACTAGCCTCAACACCGGGGAGCTGTTTTTT.